A single sample gave rise to the 3 T cell receptor beta chains below, sequenced in a study of spatial heterogeneity in lung cancer. One entry per CDR3 protein results from TCRdb running MiXCR on the 5' RACE reads. The sample lists about 29,000 distinct CDR3 sequences, over 9.5% seen once, with around 28% in the top ten. Time point indicated: blood at routine non-recurrence follow-up after resection. Sequencing used PBMCs, obtained at follow-up. The receptors were gathered from a female donor with early-stage non-small cell lung cancer.

This clonotype is categorized as large (0.1 to 1%). The V gene is TRBV7-8, the J gene TRBJ2-5; 12 nucleotides agree with TRBD2. The CDR3 contains 15 residues. J gave up 5 bases and V 3 bases, and 4 bases lay outside the gene matches. CDR1 is SGHVS, CDR2 FQNEAQ, per germline. CDR3 nucleotide sequence: TGTGCCAGCAGCTTCCCAGGACTAGCGGGGGAGACCCAGTACTTC. This encodes CASSFPGLAGETQYF.

The gene calls are TRBV29-1 and TRBJ2-5; no firm D call. Germline loops: CDR1 SQVTM, CDR2 ANQGSEA. Between the trimmed V and J ends, which lost 2 bases and 7 bases, there was a span of 5 bases. The CDR3 consists of 10 residues. The CDR3 sequence: CSVEKGTQYF. In DNA, the CDR3 is TGCAGCGTTGAAAAAGGGACCCAGTACTTC. Looking up the rest from reference TRBV29-1 and TRBJ2-5 gives the full variable domain: SAVISQKPSRDICQRGTSLTIQCQVDSQVTMMFWYRQQPGQSLTLIATANQGSEATYESGFVIDKFPISRPNLTFSTLTVSNMSPEDSSIYLCSVEKGTQYFGPGTRLLVL.

This clonotype has a count of ten or more. The chain joins TRBV29-1 to TRBJ1-4; TRBD1 might be the D (5 bases). This CDR3 comprises 12 residues. V shed 6 bases and J shed 8 bases, with 13 bases lying between them. Germline V CDR1 and CDR2: SQVTM, ANQGSEA. The CDR3 DNA sequence: TGCAGCGTCTCAGACAGATACGAAAAACTGTTTTTT. It codes for CSVSDRYEKLFF.